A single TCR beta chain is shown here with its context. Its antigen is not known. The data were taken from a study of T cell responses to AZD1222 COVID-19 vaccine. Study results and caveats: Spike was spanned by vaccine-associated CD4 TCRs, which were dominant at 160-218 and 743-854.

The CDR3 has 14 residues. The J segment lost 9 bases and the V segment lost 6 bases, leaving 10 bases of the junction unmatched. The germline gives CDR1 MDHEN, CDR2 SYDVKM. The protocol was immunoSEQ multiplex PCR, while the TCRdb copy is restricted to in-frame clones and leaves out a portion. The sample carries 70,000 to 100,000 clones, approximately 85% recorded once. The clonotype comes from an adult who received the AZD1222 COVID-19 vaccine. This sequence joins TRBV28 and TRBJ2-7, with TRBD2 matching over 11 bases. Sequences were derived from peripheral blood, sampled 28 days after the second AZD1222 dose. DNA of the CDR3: TGTGCCAGCAGCTCCGGGACTAGCGGCCCCTGGCAGTACTTC. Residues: CASSSGTSGPWQYF.